The subject of this entry is one TCR beta chain. Its antigen specificity is not known. The germline gene is not matched at one end of the junction; a read error may be the cause. The donors belonged to the validation cohort of about 120 subjects, which was separate from the roughly 700-subject first cohort. To prepare the library, the immunoSEQ multiplex PCR assay was applied. As for how the authors treated the data: To diagnose cytomegalovirus status from the catalog of TCR beta chain sequences, a statistical classification framework was built. TCRdb limited this immuneACCESS table to in-frame rearrangements with V and J called. A share of clones is missing; checked studies link under half to unresolved V genes, and the rest is unexplained. V and J calls and clone size are copied from that table; D and trimming were computed from the DNA. The sample table records 100,000 to 150,000 clones; roughly nine tenths of these occur just once. More than 1% of the sample is taken by the ten largest.

Per the germline V gene, MNHNS is the CDR1 and SASEGT is the CDR2. From cysteine to phenylalanine, the CDR3 is 15 amino acids long. The retained sequence is limited to the CDR3, 45 bases, with the frame set at the first base. This sample was taken from a study of cytomegalovirus exposure and HLA in healthy donors (dated by TCRdb to 2016 to 2017). About the study as a whole: According to a later analysis, the roughly 130 validation repertoires were produced on the same platform as the roughly 700 repertoires of the first cohort. To predict cytomegalovirus infection status, the study brought together high-throughput TCR immunosequencing, statistical association of individual TCRs with disease status, and machine learning. Besides the first cohort of about 730 subjects, a separate validation cohort made up of 120 different subjects was used. The study was designed to test whether signatures of past pathogen exposure could be identified by cataloging public T cell receptors.

General study outcomes and caveats: A later analysis lacked HLA typing for the validation cohort, so it scored co-occurrence in that cohort across all 110 or so repertoires. Across donors, most TCR sequences were observed very rarely, whereas some public TCRs were present in many individuals. In vitro tests confirmed that a few of the cytomegalovirus-associated TCR beta chains recognize cytomegalovirus antigens. Cytomegalovirus status was reported to be diagnosed by the classifier with high specificity and sensitivity in both the original and validation cohorts. The authors suggested that the approach could potentially be generalized to other disease states and immunological phenotypes. The study gave a list of about 160 TCR beta chains associated with cytomegalovirus. Subsequent analysis determined that TCRs grouped into clusters in the first cohort also showed a tendency toward co-occurrence across the 120 or so validation repertoires, and 90% to 95% of cluster scores exceeded 0.

The sequenced sample was PBMCs. The chain is assembled from TRBV6-1 and TRBJ1-5, with the identity of the D gene unclear. This receptor was taken from a woman under 30 in good health and CMV-seronegative. The encoded CDR3 is CASTEGVPQNQPQHF. The DNA reads as follows: TGTGCCAGCACTGAAGGAGTCCCTCAAAATCAGCCCCAGCATTTT.